The TCR beta chain described here comes from a study of cytomegalovirus exposure and HLA in healthy donors. Notes on the study in general: Within a later analysis, the majority of CMV-associated TCR beta chains appeared HLA-restricted.

Turning to this clone: Its matching antigen is unknown.

The CDR3 spans 13 residues. The germline V gene has CDR1 SGHNT and CDR2 YYREEE (reference sequence). V was clipped by 0 bases and J by 6 bases, with 7 bases between them. The study ran its PCR with 60 Vbeta and 13 Jbeta primers. Some clones are missing from TCRdb's copy, which holds only in-frame ones; the method was immunoSEQ multiplex PCR. The sample has some 130,000 clones, 70% seen once. The chain combines TRBV5-4 with TRBJ2-1, with unresolved D. The TCR sequence derives from a woman aged 55-70 years in good health and CMV-seropositive. The specimen sequenced was PBMCs. This chain's CDR3 is CASSLVASNEQFF. DNA of the CDR3: TGTGCCAGCAGCTTGGTAGCCAGCAATGAGCAGTTCTTC.